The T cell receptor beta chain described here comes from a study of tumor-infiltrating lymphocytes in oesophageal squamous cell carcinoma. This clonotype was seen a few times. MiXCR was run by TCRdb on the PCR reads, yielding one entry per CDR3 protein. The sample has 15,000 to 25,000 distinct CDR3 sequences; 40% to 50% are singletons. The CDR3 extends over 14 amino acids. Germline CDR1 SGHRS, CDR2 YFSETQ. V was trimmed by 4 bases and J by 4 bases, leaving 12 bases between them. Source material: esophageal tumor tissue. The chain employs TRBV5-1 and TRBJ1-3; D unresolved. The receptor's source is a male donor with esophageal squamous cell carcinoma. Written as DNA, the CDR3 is TGCGCCAGCAGCAGGAGAGGGAGAGGAAACACCATATATTTT. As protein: CASSRRGRGNTIYF.